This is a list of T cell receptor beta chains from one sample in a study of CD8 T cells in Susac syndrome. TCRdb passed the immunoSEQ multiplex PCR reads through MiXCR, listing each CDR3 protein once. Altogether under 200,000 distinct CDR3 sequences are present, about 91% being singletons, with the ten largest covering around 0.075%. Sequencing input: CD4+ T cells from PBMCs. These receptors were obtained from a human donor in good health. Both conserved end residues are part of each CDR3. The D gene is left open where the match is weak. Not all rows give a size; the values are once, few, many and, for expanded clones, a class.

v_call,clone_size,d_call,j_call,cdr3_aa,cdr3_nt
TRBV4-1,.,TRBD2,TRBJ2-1,CASSPYRTSGYNEQFF,TGCGCCAGCAGCCCTTACAGGACTAGCGGATACAATGAGCAGTTCTTC
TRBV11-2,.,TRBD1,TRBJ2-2,CASNEQGPSTGELFF,TGTGCCAGCAACGAACAGGGGCCCTCCACCGGGGAGCTGTTTTTT
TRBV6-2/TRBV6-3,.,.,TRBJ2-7,CASGWDGTYEQYF,TGTGCCAGCGGGTGGGACGGAACCTACGAGCAGTACTTC
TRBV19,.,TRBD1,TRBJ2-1,CASSTGTGDREQFF,TGTGCCAGTAGTACCGGGACAGGGGATCGTGAGCAGTTCTTC
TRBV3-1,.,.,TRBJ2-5,CASSQPLQETQYF,TGTGCCAGCAGCCAACCACTTCAAGAGACCCAGTACTTC
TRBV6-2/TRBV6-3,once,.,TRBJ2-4,CASSRRNRDAKNIQYF,TGTGCCAGCAGTAGAAGAAACAGGGACGCCAAAAACATTCAGTACTTC
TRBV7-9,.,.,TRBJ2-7,CASTSGHANPSEQYF,TGTGCCAGCACCTCTGGACACGCAAACCCAAGCGAGCAGTACTTC
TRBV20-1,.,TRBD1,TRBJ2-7,CSASGRGRVYEQYF,TGCAGTGCTAGTGGCAGGGGGCGCGTCTACGAGCAGTACTTC
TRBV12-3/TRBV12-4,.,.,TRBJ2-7,CASSLEGSGFEQYF,TGTGCCAGCAGTTTAGAGGGATCGGGGTTCGAGCAGTACTTC
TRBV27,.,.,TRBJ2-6,CASKIGPTSGANVLTF,TGTGCCAGCAAAATCGGACCGACCTCTGGGGCCAACGTCCTGACTTTC
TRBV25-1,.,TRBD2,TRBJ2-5,CASGWGGTETQYF,TGTGCCAGCGGTTGGGGGGGAACTGAGACCCAGTACTTC
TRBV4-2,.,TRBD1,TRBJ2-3,CASSQSVSGQSTDTQYF,TGTGCCAGCAGCCAATCGGTCTCGGGACAGAGCACAGATACGCAGTATTTT
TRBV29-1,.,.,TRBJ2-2,CSVVNLYNTGELFF,TGCAGCGTTGTAAACCTTTATAACACCGGGGAGCTGTTTTTT
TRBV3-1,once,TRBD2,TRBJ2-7,CASSQESGLAGGGTYEQYF,TGTGCCAGCAGCCAAGAGTCGGGACTAGCGGGAGGAGGGACCTACGAGCAGTACTTC
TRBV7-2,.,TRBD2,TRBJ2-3,CASTLASGRARTDTQYF,TGTGCCAGCACCCTTGCTAGCGGGAGGGCAAGGACAGATACGCAGTATTTT
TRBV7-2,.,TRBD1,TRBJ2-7,CASSMDRGAYEQYF,TGTGCCAGCAGCATGGACAGGGGAGCCTACGAGCAGTACTTC
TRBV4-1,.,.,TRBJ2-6,CASSQLVSGANVLTF,TGCGCCAGCAGCCAATTGGTCTCTGGGGCCAACGTCCTGACTTTC
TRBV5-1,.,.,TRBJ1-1,CASSLRKENTEAFF,TGCGCCAGCAGCTTGAGGAAGGAAAACACTGAAGCTTTCTTT
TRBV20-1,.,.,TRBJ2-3,CSSGGGTDTQYF,TGCAGCTCTGGCGGGGGCACAGATACGCAGTATTTT
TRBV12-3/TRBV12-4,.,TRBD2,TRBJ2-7,CASSLSGSATYEQYF,TGTGCCAGCAGTCTTAGCGGGAGTGCTACCTACGAGCAGTACTTC
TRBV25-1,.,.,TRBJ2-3,CASSDPRATDTQYF,TGTGCCAGCAGTGATCCCCGGGCTACAGATACGCAGTATTTT
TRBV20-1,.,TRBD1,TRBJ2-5,CSAVDRGQETQYF,TGCAGTGCTGTTGACAGGGGGCAAGAGACCCAGTACTTC
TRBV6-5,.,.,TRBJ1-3,CASSPGFAGNTIYF,TGTGCCAGCAGTCCAGGGTTTGCTGGAAACACCATATATTTT
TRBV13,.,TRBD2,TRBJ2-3,CASSRWTSGRRGDTQYF,TGTGCCAGCAGCCGATGGACTAGCGGGAGGAGGGGCGATACGCAGTATTTT
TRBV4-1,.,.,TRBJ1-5,CASSQANVRANQPQHF,TGCGCCAGCAGCCAAGCCAATGTAAGGGCCAATCAGCCCCAGCATTTT
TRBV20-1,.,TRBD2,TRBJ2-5,CSAGTSSQETQYF,TGCAGTGCTGGGACTAGCTCCCAAGAGACCCAGTACTTC
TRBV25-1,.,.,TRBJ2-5,CASTAGTQETQYF,TGTGCCAGCACGGCGGGGACACAAGAGACCCAGTACTTC
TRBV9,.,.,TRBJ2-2,CASSPRGGSNTGELFF,TGTGCCAGCAGCCCCCGCGGGGGCTCAAACACCGGGGAGCTGTTTTTT
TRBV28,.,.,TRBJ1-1,CASSLPGLRTTEAFF,TGTGCCAGCTCGCTACCGGGGCTTCGGACCACTGAAGCTTTCTTT
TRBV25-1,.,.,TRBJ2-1,CASSEGRGSYNEQFF,TGTGCCAGCAGTGAAGGCAGGGGCTCCTACAATGAGCAGTTCTTC
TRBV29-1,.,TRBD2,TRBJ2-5,CSVVLAGFVETQYF,TGCAGCGTTGTTTTAGCGGGGTTTGTAGAGACCCAGTACTTC
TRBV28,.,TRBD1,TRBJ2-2,CASSLGQATGELFF,TGTGCCAGCAGTTTAGGACAGGCCACCGGGGAGCTGTTTTTT
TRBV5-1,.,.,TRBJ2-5,CASSFGNREETQYF,TGCGCCAGCAGCTTTGGTAACAGGGAAGAGACCCAGTACTTC
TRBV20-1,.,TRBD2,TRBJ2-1,CSARVPSGRGLGQFF,TGCAGTGCTAGAGTCCCTAGCGGGAGAGGATTGGGGCAGTTCTTC
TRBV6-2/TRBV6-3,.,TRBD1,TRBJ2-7,CASSTLRDRGRNEQYF,TGTGCCAGCAGCACTCTCCGGGACAGGGGGCGCAACGAGCAGTACTTC
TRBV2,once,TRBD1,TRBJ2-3,CASSGDRQTGPQYF,TGTGCCAGCAGTGGGGACAGACAGACCGGGCCGCAGTATTTT
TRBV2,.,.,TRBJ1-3,CASSTGLSGNTIYF,TGTGCCAGCAGTACCGGGCTCTCTGGAAACACCATATATTTT
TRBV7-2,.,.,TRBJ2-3,CASSLYLAASTDTQYF,TGTGCCAGCAGCCTTTATCTAGCAGCCAGCACAGATACGCAGTATTTT
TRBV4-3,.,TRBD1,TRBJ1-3,CASSRDRGLGNTIYF,TGCGCCAGCAGCCGCGACAGGGGGCTTGGAAACACCATATATTTT
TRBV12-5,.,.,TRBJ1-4,CASQPSLREGEKLFF,TGTGCTAGTCAACCCTCACTCAGGGAAGGGGAAAAACTGTTTTTT
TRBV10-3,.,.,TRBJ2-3,CAISEGGDTQYF,TGTGCCATCAGTGAGGGAGGAGATACGCAGTATTTT
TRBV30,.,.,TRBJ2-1,CAWATGDITQFF,TGTGCCTGGGCGACTGGGGATATCACGCAGTTCTTC
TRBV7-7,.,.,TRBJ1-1,CASSLGRQETTEAFF,TGTGCCAGCAGCTTAGGCAGACAGGAAACAACTGAAGCTTTCTTT
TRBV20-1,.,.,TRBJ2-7,CSARDTGGDTSYEQYF,TGCAGTGCTAGAGATACAGGCGGGGACACGTCCTACGAGCAGTACTTC
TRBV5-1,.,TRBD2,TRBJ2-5,CASSSRTSGGQETQYF,TGCGCCAGCAGCTCAAGGACTAGCGGGGGCCAAGAGACCCAGTACTTC
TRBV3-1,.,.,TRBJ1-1,CASSVRGADEAFF,TGTGCCAGCAGCGTCCGGGGGGCGGATGAAGCTTTCTTT
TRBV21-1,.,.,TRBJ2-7,CASSKGSSCSYEQYF,TGTGCCAGCAGCAAAGGGTCTAGCTGCAGTTACGAGCAGTACTTC
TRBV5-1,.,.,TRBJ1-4,CASIEKLVPTNEKLFF,TGCGCCAGCATCGAAAAATTGGTCCCAACTAATGAAAAACTGTTTTTT
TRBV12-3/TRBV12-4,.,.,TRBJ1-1,CASSIREVNTEAFF,TGTGCCAGCAGTATCAGGGAGGTGAACACTGAAGCTTTCTTT
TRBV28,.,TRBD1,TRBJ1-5,CASTRGDRVTQPQHF,TGTGCCAGCACCAGAGGGGACAGGGTCACTCAGCCCCAGCATTTT